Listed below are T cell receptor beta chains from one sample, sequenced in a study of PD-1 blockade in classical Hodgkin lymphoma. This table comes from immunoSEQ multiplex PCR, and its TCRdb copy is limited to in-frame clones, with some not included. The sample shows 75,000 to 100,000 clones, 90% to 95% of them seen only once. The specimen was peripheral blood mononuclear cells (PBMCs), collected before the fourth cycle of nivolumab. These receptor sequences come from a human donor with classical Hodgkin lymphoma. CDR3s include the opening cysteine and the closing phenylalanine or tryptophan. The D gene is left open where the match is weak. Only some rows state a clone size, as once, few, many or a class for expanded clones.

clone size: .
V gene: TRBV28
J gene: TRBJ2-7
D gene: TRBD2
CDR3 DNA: TGTGCCAGCAGACGGAGACCGGGACTAGCGGGAGCCATTACCTCAGTGTTCTACGAGCAGTACTTC
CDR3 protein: CASRRRPGLAGAITSVFYEQYF

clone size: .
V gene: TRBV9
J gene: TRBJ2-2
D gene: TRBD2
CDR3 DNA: TGTGCCAGCAGCGTAGTAGTCAGCGGGAGGGACACCGGGGAGCTGTTTTTT
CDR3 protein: CASSVVVSGRDTGELFF

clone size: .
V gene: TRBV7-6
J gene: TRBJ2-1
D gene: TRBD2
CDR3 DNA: TGTGCCAGCAGCTTAGCTTTGACTAGCGGGGCGAGCTACTACAATGAGCAGTTCTTC
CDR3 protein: CASSLALTSGASYYNEQFF

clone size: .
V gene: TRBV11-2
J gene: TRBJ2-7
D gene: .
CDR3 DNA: TGTGCCAGCAGCTTAGACCGCCAGAACGAGCAGTACTTC
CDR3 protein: CASSLDRQNEQYF

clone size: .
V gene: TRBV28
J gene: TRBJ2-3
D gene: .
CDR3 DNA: TGTGCCAGCAGTTTTTTGGGGGGTACGACAGATACGCAGTATTTT
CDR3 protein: CASSFLGGTTDTQYF

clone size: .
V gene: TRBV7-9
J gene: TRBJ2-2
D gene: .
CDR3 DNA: TGTGCCAGCAGAAGGGAGGCGGGCACCGGGGAGCTGTTTTTT
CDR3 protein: CASRREAGTGELFF

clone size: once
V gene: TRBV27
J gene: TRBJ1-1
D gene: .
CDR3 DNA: TGTGCCAGCAGTTGGGCAGGGTGGAACACTGAAGCTTTCTTT
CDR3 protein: CASSWAGWNTEAFF

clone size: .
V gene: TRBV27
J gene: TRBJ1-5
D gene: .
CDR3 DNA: TGTGCCAGCCGGCCGGACAGTGCGAGGGTTAATCAGCCCCAGCATTTT
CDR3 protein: CASRPDSARVNQPQHF

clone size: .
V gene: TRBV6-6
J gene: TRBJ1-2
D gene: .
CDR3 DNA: TGTGCCAGCATACCATTAGGGGTGTTGTCGTACTATGGCTACACCTTC
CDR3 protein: CASIPLGVLSYYGYTF

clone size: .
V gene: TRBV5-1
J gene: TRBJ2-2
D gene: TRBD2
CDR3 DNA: TGCGCCAGCAGCTTGGCGGGAGGGAACACCGGGGAGCTGTTTTTT
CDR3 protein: CASSLAGGNTGELFF

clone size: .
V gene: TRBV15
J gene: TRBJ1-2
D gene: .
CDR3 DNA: TGTGCCACCAGCCACGGGCTGTCGCGGCAGGCGATGGACTCTTATGGCTACACCTTC
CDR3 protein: CATSHGLSRQAMDSYGYTF

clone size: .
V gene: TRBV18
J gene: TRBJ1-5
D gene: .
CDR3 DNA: TGTGCCAGCTCACCACCGGTCTCGCACAATCAGCCCCAGCATTTT
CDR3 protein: CASSPPVSHNQPQHF

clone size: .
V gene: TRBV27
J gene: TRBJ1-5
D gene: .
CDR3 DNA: TGTGCCAGCAGTTTAGACTGGGGGGTGGGACAGCCCCAGCATTTT
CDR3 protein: CASSLDWGVGQPQHF

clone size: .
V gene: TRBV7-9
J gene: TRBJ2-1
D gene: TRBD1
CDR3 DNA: TGTGCCAGCAGCGACGGACAGGGCGGGAACAATGAGCAGTTCTTC
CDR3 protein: CASSDGQGGNNEQFF

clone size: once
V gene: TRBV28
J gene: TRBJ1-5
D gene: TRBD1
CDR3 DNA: TGTGCCAGCAGTCCACAGGGGCTAGGCAATCAGCCCCAGCATTTT
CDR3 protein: CASSPQGLGNQPQHF

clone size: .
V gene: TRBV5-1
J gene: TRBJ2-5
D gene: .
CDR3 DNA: TGCGCCAGCAGCCCGGGTGCCCGGGCAACAGAGACCCAGTACTTC
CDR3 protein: CASSPGARATETQYF

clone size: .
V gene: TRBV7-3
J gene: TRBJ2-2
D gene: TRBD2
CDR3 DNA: TGTGCCAGCAGCCCCTCTAGCGGGCCCTCTGGGGGCGGGGAGCTGTTTTTT
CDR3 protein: CASSPSSGPSGGGELFF

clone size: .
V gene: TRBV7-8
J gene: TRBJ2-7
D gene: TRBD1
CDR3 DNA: TGTGCCAGCAGAACAAGTCGGGACAGGGGGAACGAGCAGTACTTC
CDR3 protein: CASRTSRDRGNEQYF

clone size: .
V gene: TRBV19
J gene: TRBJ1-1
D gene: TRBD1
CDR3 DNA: TGTGCCAGTAGAGGAACAGGGGAGAGGACTGAAGCTTTCTTT
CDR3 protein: CASRGTGERTEAFF

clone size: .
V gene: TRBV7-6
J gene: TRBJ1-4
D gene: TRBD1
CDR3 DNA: TGTGCCAGCAGCGCCCCGACAGGGTTTGGGGAAAAACTGTTTTTT
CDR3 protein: CASSAPTGFGEKLFF

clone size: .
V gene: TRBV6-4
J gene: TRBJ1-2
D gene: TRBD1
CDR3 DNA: TGTGCCAGCAGACGTGACAGGGGGCCTAACTATGGCTACACCTTC
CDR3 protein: CASRRDRGPNYGYTF

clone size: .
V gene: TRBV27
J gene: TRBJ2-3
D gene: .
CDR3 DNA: TGTGCCAGCAGTTTATTGGGCAGCAGCACAGATACGCAGTATTTT
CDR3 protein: CASSLLGSSTDTQYF